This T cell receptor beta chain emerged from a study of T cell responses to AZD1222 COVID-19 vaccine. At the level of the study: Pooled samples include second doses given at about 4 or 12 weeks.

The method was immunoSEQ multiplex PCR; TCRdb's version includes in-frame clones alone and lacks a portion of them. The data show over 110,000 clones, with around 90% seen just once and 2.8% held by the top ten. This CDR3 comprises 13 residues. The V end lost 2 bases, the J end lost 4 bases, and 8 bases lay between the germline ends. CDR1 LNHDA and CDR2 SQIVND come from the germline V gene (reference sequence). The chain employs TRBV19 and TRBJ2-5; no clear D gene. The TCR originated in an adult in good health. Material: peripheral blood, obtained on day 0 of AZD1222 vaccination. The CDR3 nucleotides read TGTGCCAGTAGTATACAGATGGGAGAGACCCAGTACTTC. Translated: CASSIQMGETQYF.